This TCR beta chain was sequenced for a study of siplizumab effects on memory and regulatory T cells. Overall study results and limits: Siplizumab cultures yielded proliferating Tregs whose suppressive function was not confirmed. The naive T cell population seemed more diverse than memory cells and seemed a major contributor to the alloresponse.

TCR templates, 75,000 to 100,000 per sample, were assayed. Clones were sequenced by immunoSEQ multiplex PCR, and TCRdb holds only the in-frame ones, with some missing. The sample carries about 50,000 clones, about 93% recorded once. Trimming took off 3 bases at V and 1 base at J, with 7 bases between the two ends. The CDR3 totals 15 residues. Germline V gene lookup returns CDR1 LNHDA and CDR2 SQIVND (reference sequence). Concerning this clone itself: Its target is not known.

The J gene is TRBJ2-6, the V gene TRBV19, with no clear D. This clonotype was obtained from a human donor in good health. Sample: CD8+ T cells sorted from blood. CDR3 DNA: TGTGCCAGTAGTATGAGTATATCTGGGGCCAACGTCCTGACTTTC. Translation gives CASSMSISGANVLTF.